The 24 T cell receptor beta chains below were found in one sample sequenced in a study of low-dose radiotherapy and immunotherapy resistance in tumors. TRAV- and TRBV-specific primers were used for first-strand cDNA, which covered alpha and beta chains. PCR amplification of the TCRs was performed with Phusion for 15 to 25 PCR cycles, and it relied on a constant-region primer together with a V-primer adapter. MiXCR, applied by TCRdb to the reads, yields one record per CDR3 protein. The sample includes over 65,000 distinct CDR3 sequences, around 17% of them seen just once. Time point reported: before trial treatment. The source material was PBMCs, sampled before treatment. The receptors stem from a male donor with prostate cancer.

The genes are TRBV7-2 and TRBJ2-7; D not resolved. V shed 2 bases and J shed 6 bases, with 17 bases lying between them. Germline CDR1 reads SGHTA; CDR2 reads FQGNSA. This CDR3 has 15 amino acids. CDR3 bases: TGTGCCAGCAGCTTACCGAATATTCGGTTAGGCGAGCAGTACTTC. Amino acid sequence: CASSLPNIRLGEQYF.

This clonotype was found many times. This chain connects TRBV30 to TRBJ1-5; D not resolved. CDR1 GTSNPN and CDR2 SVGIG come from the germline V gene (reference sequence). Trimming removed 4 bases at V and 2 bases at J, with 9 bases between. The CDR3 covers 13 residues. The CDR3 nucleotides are TGTGCCTGGAACGAGGGTGGCAATCAGCCCCAGCATTTT. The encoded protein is CAWNEGGNQPQHF.

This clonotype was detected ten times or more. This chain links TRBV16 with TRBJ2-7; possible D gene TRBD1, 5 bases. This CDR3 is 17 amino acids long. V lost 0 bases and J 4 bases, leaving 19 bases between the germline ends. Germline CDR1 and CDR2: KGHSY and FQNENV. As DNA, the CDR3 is TGTGCCAGCAGCCAATCGGTCCCCAGGGATCTCGGTTACGAGCAGTACTTC. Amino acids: CASSQSVPRDLGYEQYF.

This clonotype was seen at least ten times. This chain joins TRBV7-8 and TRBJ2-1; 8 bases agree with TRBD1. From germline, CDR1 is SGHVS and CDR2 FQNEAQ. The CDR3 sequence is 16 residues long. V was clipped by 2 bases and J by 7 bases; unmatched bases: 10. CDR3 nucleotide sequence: TGTGCCAGCAGCTTAATCGCGACAGGGGAAAGGAATGAGCAGTTCTTC. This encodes CASSLIATGERNEQFF.

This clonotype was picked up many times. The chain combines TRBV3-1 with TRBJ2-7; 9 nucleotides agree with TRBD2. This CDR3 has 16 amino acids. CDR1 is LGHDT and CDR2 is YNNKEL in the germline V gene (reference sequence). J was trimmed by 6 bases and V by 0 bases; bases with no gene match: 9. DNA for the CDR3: TGTGCCAGCAGCCAAGAAGGGGCGGGGGGGCTGGGCGAGCAGTACTTC. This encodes CASSQEGAGGLGEQYF.

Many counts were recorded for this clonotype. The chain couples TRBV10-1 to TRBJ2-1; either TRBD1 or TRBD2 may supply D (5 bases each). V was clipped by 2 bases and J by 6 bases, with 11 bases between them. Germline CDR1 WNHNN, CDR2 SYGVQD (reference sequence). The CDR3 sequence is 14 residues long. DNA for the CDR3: TGCGCCAGCAGTGAGCCCCGGGACCCCAATGAGCAGTTCTTC. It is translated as CASSEPRDPNEQFF.

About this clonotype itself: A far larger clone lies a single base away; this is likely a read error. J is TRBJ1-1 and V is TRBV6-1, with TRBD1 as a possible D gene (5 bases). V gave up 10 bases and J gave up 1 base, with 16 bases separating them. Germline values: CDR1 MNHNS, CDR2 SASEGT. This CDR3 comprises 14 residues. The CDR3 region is CAISNSGGNTEAFF. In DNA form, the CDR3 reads TGTGCCATCAGCAACTCGGGGGGGAACACTGAAGCTTTCTTT.

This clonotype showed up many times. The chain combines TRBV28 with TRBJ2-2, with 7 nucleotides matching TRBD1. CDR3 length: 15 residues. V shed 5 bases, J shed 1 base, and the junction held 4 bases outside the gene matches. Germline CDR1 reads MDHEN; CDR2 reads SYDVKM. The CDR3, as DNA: TGTGCCAGCAGTCCACAGGGGTGGAACACCGGGGAGCTGTTTTTT. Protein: CASSPQGWNTGELFF.

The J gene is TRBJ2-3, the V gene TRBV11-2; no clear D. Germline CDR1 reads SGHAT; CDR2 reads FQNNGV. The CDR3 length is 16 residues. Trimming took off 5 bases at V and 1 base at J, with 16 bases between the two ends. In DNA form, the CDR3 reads TGTGCCAGCAGCCCAGGCCCCACTGGGGGCACAGATACGCAGTATTTT. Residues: CASSPGPTGGTDTQYF.

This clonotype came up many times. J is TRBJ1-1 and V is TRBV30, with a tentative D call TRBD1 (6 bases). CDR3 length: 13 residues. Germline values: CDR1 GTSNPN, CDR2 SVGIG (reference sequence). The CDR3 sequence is CAGGRDYGTEAFF. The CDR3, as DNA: TGTGCAGGGGGTAGGGACTATGGCACTGAAGCTTTCTTT.

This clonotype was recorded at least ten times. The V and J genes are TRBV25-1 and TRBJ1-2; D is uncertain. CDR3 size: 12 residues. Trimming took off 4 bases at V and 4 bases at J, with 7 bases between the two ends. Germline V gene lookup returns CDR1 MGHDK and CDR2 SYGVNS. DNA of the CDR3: TGTGCCAGCAGTGGCAACTCCTATGGCTACACCTTC. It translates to CASSGNSYGYTF.

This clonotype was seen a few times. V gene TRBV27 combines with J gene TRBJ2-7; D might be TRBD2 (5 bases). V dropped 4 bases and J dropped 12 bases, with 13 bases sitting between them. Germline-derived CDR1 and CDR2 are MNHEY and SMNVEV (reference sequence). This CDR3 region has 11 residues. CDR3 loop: CASSSGERWYF. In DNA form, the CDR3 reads TGTGCCAGCAGTTCCGGGGAACGCTGGTACTTC.

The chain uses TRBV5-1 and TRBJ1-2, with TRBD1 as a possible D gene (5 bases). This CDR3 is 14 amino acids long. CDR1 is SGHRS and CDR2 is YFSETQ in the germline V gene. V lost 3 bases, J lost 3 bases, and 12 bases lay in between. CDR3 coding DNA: TGCGCCAGCAGCTGGGGGGGGGTGGACTATGGCTACACCTTC. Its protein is CASSWGGVDYGYTF.

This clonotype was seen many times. CDR3 loop: CASQTGNQETQYF. For the CDR3, the DNA is TGTGCCAGTCAAACAGGGAACCAAGAGACCCAGTACTTC. This chain uses TRBV7-2 with TRBJ2-5, with D possibly being TRBD1 (6 bases). Trimming shortened V by 9 bases and J by 0 bases, and 11 bases separated the two germline ends. Germline CDR1 and CDR2: SGHTA and FQGNSA. CDR3 length: 13 residues.

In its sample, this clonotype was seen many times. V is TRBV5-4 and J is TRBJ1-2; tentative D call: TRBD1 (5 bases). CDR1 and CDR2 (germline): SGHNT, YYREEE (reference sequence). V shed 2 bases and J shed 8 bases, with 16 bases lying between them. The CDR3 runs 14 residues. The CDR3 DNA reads TGTGCCAGCAGCTTTGAGGGGCTTGGGGGGGGCTACACCTTC. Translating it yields CASSFEGLGGGYTF.

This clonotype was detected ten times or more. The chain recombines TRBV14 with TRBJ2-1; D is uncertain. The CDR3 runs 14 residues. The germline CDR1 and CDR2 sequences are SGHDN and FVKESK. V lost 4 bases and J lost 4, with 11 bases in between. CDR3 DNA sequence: TGTGCCAGCAGCCGCTGGGGTTTATACAATGAGCAGTTCTTC. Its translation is CASSRWGLYNEQFF.

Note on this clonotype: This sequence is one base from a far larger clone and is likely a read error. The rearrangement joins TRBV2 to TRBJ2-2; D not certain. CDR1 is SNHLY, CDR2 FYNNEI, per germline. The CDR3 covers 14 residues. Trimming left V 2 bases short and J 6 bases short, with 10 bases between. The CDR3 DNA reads TGTGCCAGCAGTGAATTAGACGAGGCCGGGGAGCTGTTTTTT. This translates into CASSELDEAGELFF.

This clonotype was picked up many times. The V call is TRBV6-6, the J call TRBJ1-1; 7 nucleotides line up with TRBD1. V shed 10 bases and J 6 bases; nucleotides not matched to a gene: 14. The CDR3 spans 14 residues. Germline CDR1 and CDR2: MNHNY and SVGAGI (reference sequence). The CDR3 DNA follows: TGTGCCACCTGGGACAGACCCCCGAAGGCTGAAGCTTTCTTT. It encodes CATWDRPPKAEAFF.

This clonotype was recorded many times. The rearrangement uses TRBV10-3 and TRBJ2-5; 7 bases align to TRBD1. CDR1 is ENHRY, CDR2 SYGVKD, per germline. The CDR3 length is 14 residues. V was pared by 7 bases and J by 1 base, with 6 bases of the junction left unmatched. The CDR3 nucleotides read TGTGCCATCAAGGCGACAGGGACCCAAGAGACCCAGTACTTC. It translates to CAIKATGTQETQYF.

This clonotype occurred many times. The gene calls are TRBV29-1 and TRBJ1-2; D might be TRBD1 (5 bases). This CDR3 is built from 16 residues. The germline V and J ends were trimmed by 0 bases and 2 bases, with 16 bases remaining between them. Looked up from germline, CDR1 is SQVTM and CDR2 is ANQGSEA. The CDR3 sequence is CSVEETKGLGNYGYTF. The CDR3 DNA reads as TGCAGCGTTGAAGAGACCAAGGGACTCGGAAACTATGGCTACACCTTC.

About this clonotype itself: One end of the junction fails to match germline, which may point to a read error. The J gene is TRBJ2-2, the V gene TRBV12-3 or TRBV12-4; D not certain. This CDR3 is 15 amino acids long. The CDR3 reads CASTTGSTNTGELFF. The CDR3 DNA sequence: TGTGCCAGCACCACCGGGTCTACTAACACAGGGGAGCTGTTTTTT.

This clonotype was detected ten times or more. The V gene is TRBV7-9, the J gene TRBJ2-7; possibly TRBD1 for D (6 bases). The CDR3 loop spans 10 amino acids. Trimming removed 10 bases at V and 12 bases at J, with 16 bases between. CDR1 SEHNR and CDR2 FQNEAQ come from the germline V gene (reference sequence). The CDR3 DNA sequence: TGTGCCACCCAACCAGGGGTAACGTACTTC. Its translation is CATQPGVTYF.

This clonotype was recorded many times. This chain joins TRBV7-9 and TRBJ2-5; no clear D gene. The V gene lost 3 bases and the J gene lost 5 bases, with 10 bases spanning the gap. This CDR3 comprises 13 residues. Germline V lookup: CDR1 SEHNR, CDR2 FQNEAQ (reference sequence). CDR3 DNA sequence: TGTGCCAGCAGCTTCGCCCTGGGGGAGACCCAGTACTTC. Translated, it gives CASSFALGETQYF.

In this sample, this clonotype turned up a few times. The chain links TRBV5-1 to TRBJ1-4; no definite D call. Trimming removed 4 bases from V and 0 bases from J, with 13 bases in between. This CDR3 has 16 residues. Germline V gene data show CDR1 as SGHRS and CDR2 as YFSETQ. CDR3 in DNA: TGCGCCAGCAGCCCCGGACGGTTCGCAACTAATGAAAAACTGTTTTTT. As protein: CASSPGRFATNEKLFF.